Listed below are T cell receptor beta chains from one sample, sequenced in a study of blood T cell repertoires in COVID-19. Generated by immunoSEQ multiplex PCR, the TCRdb table keeps only in-frame clones and is missing some. The sample has around 55,000 clones; 85% to 90% are singletons. The sequenced material came from peripheral blood. The receptors shown here come from a man aged 60 to 75 with acute or convalescent COVID-19. The conserved cysteine and the conserved F or W are not part of the CDR3 here. The listing skips clone size in some rows; elsewhere it reads once, few, many or a size class.

TRBJ1-5 . TRBV6-1 ASSGGRSNQPQH
TRBJ2-2 . TRBV11-2 ASSPVWGESTGELF
TRBJ2-2 . TRBV7-3 ASSLASGRSTGELF
TRBJ2-1 . TRBV6-5 ASSSPQRGSYNEQF
TRBJ1-2 . TRBV11-2 ASSLDRGNYGYT
TRBJ2-1 . TRBV30 AWSVRGRGSGEQF
TRBJ2-7 . TRBV11-2 ASSQKTVYEQY
TRBJ2-5 . TRBV3-1/TRBV3-2 ASRNNQETQY
TRBJ2-1 few TRBV7-8 ASSLGTSGSSEQF
TRBJ1-2 few TRBV9 ASSVDRDRGLGYT
TRBJ2-6 . TRBV9 ASSVAGYPSGANVLT
TRBJ2-2 . TRBV10-1 ASQRPGPVSYTGELF
TRBJ2-3 . TRBV30 AWKRGRLTDTQY
TRBJ1-4 . TRBV5-5 ASSSTGQRATNEKLF
TRBJ1-1 . TRBV13 ASSLYRNTEAF
TRBJ1-4 . TRBV11-3 ASSSGTTSEKLF
TRBJ1-5 once TRBV7-3 ASSADRGRRNNQPQH
TRBJ1-3 once TRBV12-1 ASSFARTAGNTIY
TRBJ2-1 . TRBV6-2/TRBV6-3 ASSYSRLAGEVDEQF
TRBJ2-7 . TRBV20-1 SASSGSGSYEQY
TRBJ2-1 . TRBV11-2 ASSSSRVLGTGNNEQF
TRBJ2-5 . TRBV3-1/TRBV3-2 AIGTSGQETQY